The source of this TCR beta chain is a study of tissue T cells after allogeneic stem cell transplantation. By its share, this clone is medium-sized. Germline and genes here are mouse. Read coverage stops 1 residue before the CDR3 terminus; the germline J gene supplies the remainder. Indicated time point: mouse harvest day 14 after allogeneic transplant. Mouse grafts combined 10^7 T-cell-depleted bone marrow cells with 10^6 splenic CD5+ T cells. The method was immunoSEQ multiplex PCR; TCRdb's version includes in-frame clones alone and lacks a portion of them. The repertoire holds 4,800 or so clones, 30% to 40% seen once, with approximately 6.4% in the top ten. Trimming left V 4 bases short and J 0 bases short, with 5 bases between. The CDR3 contains 13 residues. Germline CDR1 reads KGHPV; CDR2 reads FQNQEV (reference sequence).

Source material: skin. This receptor was taken from a female BALB/c mouse given C57BL/6 T cells with graft-versus-host disease after an allogeneic hematopoietic cell transplant. The rearrangement uses TRBV26 and TRBJ2-5; D not resolved. This CDR3 reads CASSRVNQDTQYF. The sequenced CDR3 bases are TGTGCCAGCAGTCGAGTTAACCAAGACACCCAGTAC.